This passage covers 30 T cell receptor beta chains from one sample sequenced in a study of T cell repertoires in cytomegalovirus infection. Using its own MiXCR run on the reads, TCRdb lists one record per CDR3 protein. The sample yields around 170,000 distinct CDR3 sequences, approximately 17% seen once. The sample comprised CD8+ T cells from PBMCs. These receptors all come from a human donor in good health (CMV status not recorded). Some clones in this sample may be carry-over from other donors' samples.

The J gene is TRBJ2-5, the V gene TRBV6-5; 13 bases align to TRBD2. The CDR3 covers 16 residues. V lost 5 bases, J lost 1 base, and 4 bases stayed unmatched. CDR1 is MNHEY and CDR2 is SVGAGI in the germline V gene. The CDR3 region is CASSRGLAGSQETQYF. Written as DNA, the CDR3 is TGTGCCAGCAGTAGGGGACTAGCGGGGAGCCAAGAGACCCAGTACTTC.

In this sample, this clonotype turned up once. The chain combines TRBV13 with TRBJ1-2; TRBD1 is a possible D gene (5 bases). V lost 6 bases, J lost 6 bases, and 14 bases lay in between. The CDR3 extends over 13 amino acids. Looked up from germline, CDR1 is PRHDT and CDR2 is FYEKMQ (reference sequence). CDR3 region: CASSLAGLHGYTF. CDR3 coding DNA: TGTGCCAGCAGTCTAGCGGGACTTCATGGCTACACCTTC. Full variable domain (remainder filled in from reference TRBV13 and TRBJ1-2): AAGVIQSPRHLIKEKRETATLKCYPIPRHDTVYWYQQGPGQDPQFLISFYEKMQSDKGSIPDRFSAQQFSDYHSELNMSSLELGDSALYFCASSLAGLHGYTFGSGTRLTVV.

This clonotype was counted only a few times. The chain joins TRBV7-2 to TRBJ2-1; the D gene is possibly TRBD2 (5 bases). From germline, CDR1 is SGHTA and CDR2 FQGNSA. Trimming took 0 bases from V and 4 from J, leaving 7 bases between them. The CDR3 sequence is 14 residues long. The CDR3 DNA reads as TGTGCCAGCAGCTTAGCGGACTTGTACAATGAGCAGTTCTTC. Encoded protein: CASSLADLYNEQFF.

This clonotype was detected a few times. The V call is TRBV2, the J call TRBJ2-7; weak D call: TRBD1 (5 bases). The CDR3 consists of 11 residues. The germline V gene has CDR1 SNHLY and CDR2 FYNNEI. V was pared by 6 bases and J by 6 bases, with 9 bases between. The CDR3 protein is CASSSRAEQYF. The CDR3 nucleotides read TGTGCCAGCAGCTCCAGGGCCGAGCAGTACTTC.

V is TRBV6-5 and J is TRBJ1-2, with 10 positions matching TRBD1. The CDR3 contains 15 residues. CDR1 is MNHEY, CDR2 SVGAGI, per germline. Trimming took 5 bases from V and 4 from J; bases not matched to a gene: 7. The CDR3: CASSTGTGVIYGYTF. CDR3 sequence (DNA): TGTGCCAGCAGTACCGGGACAGGGGTCATCTATGGCTACACCTTC.

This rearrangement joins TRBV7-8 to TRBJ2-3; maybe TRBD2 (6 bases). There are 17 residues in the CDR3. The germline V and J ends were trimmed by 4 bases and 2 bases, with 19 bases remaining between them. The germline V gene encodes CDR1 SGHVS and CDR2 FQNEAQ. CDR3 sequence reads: CASSSGLPKHPTDTQYF. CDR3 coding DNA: TGTGCCAGCAGCTCGGGACTCCCCAAACACCCCACAGATACGCAGTATTTT.

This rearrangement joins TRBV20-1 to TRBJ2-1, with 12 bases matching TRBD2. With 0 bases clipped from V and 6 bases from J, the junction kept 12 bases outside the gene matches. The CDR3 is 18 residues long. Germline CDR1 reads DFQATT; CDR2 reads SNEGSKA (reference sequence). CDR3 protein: CSARDQTSGRFLGNEQFF. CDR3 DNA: TGCAGTGCTAGAGATCAAACTAGCGGGAGGTTCTTGGGCAATGAGCAGTTCTTC.

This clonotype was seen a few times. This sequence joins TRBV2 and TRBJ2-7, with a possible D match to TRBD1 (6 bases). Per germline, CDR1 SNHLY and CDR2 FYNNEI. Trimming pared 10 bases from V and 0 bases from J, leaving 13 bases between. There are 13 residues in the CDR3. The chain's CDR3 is CATSTGTSYEQYF. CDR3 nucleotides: TGTGCCACCTCGACAGGAACCTCCTACGAGCAGTACTTC. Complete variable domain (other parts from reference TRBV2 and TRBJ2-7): EPEVTQTPSHQVTQMGQEVILRCVPISNHLYFYWYRQILGQKVEFLVSFYNNEISEKSEIFDDQFSVERPDGSNFTLKIRSTKLEDSAMYFCATSTGTSYEQYFGPGTRLTVT.

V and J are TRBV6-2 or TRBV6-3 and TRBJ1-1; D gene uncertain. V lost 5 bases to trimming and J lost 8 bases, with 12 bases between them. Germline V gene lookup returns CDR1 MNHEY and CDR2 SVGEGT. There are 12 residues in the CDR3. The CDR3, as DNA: TGTGCCAGCAGTGCGGACGGCGAAGAAGCTTTCTTT. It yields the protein CASSADGEEAFF.

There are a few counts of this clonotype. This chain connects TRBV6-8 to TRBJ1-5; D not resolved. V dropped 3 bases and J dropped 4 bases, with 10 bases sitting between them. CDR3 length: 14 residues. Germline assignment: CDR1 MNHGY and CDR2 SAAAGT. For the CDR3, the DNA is TGTGCCAGCAGTTATGACATCGAGAATCAGCCCCAGCATTTT. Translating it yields CASSYDIENQPQHF.

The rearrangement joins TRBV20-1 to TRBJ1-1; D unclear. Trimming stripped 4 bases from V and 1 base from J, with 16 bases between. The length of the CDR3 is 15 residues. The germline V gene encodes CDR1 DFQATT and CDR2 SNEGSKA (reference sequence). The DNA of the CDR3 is TGCAGTGCTATCCCGACCCTTCATAGGAACACTGAAGCTTTCTTT. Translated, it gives CSAIPTLHRNTEAFF.

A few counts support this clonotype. CDR3 residues: CASGLARYSGNTIYF. CDR3 coding DNA: TGTGCTAGTGGTTTGGCCAGGTACTCTGGAAACACCATATATTTT. The genes are TRBV12-5 and TRBJ1-3, with no clear D. In germline, CDR1 is LGHNT, CDR2 FRNRAP. V lost 1 base and J lost 0, with 7 bases in between. The CDR3 loop spans 15 amino acids.

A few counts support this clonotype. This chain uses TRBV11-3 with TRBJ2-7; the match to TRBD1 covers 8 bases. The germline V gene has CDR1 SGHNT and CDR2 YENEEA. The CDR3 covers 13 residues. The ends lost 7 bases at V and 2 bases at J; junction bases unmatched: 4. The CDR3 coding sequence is TGTGCCAGCAAGAAACAGGGGGCCTACGAGCAGTACTTC. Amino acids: CASKKQGAYEQYF. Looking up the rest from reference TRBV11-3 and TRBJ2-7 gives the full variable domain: EAGVVQSPRYKIIEKKQPVAFWCNPISGHNTLYWYLQNLGQGPELLIRYENEEAVDDSQLPKDRFSAERLKGVDSTLKIQPAELGDSAVYLCASKKQGAYEQYFGPGTRLTVT.

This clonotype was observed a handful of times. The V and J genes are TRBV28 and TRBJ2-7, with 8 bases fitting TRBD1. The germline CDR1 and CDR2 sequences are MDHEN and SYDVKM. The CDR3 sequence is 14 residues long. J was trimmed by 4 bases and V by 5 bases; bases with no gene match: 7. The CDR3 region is CASSPGQGIYEQYF. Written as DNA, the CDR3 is TGTGCCAGCAGTCCCGGACAGGGCATTTACGAGCAGTACTTC.

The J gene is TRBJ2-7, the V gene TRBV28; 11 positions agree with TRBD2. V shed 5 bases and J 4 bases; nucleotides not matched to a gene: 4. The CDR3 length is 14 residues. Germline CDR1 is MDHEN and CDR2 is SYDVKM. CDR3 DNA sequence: TGTGCCAGCAGTCACCGACTAGCGGGGTACGAGCAGTACTTC. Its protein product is CASSHRLAGYEQYF.

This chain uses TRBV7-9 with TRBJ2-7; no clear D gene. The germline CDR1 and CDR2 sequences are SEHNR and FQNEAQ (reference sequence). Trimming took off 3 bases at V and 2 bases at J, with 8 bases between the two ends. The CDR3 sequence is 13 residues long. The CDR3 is CASSFKAPYEQYF. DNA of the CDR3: TGTGCCAGCAGCTTTAAGGCGCCCTACGAGCAGTACTTC. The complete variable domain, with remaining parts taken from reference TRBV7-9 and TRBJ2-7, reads DTGVSQNPRHKITKRGQNVTFRCDPISEHNRLYWYRQTLGQGPEFLTYFQNEAQLEKSRLLSDRFSAERPKGSFSTLEIQRTEQGDSAMYLCASSFKAPYEQYFGPGTRLTVT.

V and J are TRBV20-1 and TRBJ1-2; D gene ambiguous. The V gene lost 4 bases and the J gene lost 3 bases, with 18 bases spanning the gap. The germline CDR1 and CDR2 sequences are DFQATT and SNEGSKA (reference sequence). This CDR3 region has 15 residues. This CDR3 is CSANPQLPKYYGYTF. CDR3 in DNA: TGCAGTGCTAACCCACAGTTACCTAAGTACTATGGCTACACCTTC.

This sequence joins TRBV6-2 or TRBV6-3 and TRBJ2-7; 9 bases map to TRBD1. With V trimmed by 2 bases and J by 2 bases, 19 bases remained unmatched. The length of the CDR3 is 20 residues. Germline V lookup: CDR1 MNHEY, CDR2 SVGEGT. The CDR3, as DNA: TGTGCCAGCAGTTACACCCCCCGGGACAGGGTGCGAATTGGAACCTACGAGCAGTACTTC. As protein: CASSYTPRDRVRIGTYEQYF.

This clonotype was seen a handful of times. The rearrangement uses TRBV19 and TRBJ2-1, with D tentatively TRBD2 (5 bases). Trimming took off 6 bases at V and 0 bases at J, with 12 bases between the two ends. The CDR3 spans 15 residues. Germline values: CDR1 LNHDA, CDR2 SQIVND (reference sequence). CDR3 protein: CASRTNRDSYNEQFF. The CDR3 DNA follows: TGTGCCAGTAGGACCAACCGGGACTCCTACAATGAGCAGTTCTTC. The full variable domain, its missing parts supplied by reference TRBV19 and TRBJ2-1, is DGGITQSPKYLFRKEGQNVTLSCEQNLNHDAMYWYRQDPGQGLRLIYYSQIVNDFQKGDIAEGYSVSREKKESFPLTVTSAQKNPTAFYLCASRTNRDSYNEQFFGPGTRLTVL.

CDR3 coding DNA: TGTGCCAGCAGTTTCTTCCCTCAGGTGAACTATGGCTACACCTTC. This codes for CASSFFPQVNYGYTF. The chain uses TRBV27 and TRBJ1-2; D call uncertain. The CDR3 extends over 15 amino acids. Germline CDR1 and CDR2: MNHEY and SMNVEV (reference sequence). V was pared by 3 bases and J by 2 bases, with 13 bases between.

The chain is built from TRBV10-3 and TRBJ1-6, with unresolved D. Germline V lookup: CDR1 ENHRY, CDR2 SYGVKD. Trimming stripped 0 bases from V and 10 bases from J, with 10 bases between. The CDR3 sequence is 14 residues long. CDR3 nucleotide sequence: TGTGCCATCAGTGAGTCGAGGGCTGGGTCACCCCTCCACTTT. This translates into CAISESRAGSPLHF.

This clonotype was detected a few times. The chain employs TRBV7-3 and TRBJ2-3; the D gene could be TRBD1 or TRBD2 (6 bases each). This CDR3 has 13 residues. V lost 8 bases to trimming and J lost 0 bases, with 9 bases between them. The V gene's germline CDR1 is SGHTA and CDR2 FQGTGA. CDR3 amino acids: CASGGPSTDTQYF. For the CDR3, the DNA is TGTGCCAGCGGGGGGCCTAGCACAGATACGCAGTATTTT.

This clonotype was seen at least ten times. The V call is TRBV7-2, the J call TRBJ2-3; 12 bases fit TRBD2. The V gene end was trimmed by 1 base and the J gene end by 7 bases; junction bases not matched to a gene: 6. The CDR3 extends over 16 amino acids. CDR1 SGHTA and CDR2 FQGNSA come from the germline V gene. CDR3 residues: CASSLVASGGAHTQYF. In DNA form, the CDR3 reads TGTGCCAGCAGCTTAGTAGCTAGCGGGGGGGCGCATACGCAGTATTTT.

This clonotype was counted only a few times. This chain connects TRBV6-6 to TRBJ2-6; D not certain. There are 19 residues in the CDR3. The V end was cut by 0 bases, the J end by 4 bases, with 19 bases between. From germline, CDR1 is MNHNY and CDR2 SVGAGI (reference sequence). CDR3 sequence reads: CASSYSVTPRILGANVLTF. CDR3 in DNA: TGTGCCAGCAGTTACTCCGTGACACCCAGAATCCTAGGGGCCAACGTCCTGACTTTC.

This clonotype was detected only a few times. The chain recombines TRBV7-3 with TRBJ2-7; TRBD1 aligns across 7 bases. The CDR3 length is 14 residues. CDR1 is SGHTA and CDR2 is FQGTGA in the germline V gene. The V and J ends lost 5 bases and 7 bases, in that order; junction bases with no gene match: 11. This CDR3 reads CASSTTGAQGEQYF. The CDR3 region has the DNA TGTGCCAGCAGCACAACAGGGGCCCAGGGGGAGCAGTACTTC.

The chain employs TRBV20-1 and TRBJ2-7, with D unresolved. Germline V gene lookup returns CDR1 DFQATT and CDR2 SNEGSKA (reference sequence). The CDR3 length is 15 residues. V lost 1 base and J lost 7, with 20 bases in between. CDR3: CSARGPRVALWEQYF. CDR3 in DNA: TGCAGTGCTAGAGGCCCCCGCGTAGCCCTATGGGAGCAGTACTTC.

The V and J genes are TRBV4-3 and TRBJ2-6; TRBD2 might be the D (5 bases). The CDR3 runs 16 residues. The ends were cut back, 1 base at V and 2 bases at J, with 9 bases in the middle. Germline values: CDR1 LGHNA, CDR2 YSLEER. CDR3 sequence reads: CASSQGSGTGANVLTF. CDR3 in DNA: TGCGCCAGCAGCCAAGGTTCCGGGACTGGGGCCAACGTCCTGACTTTC.

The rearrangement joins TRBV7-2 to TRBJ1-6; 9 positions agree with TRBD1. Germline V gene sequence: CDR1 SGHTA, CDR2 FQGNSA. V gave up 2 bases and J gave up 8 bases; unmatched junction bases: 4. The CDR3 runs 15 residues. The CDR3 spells CASSLKGQGYSPLHF. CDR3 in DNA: TGTGCCAGCAGCTTAAAGGGACAGGGCTATTCACCCCTCCACTTT.

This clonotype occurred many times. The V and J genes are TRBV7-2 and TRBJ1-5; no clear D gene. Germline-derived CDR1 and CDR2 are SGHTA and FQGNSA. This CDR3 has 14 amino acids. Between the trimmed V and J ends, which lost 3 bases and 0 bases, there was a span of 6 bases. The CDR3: CASSFENSNQPQHF. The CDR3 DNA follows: TGTGCCAGCAGCTTCGAAAATAGCAATCAGCCCCAGCATTTT.

CDR3 nucleotide sequence: TGTGCCAGCAGCTTAGAGGGGGGAGCCAAAAACATTCAGTACTTC. It is translated as CASSLEGGAKNIQYF. The chain is built from TRBV7-9 and TRBJ2-4; the D call may be TRBD1 or TRBD2 (6 bases each). CDR1 and CDR2 (germline): SEHNR, FQNEAQ (reference sequence). The CDR3 sequence is 15 residues long. Trimming pared 1 base from V and 0 bases from J, leaving 7 bases between.